The sequence of this TCR beta chain was determined in a study of cytomegalovirus exposure and HLA in healthy donors. All donors participated as healthy donors of bone marrow. Study results and caveats: What was likely a sequencing artifact was a cluster of highly shared sequence variants.

This CDR3 comprises 16 residues. The ends were cut back, 0 bases at V and 5 bases at J, with 17 bases in the middle. CDR1 is LGHNA, CDR2 YSLEER, per germline. This clone has ten or more counts. Its antigen remains unidentified. 13 Jbeta primers and 60 Vbeta primers were used for the PCR. TCRdb keeps only in-frame clones here, not all; method: immunoSEQ multiplex PCR. The table records over 200,000 clones, almost 80% of them present only once. V is TRBV4-3 and J is TRBJ2-7, with D possibly TRBD2 on 6 matching bases. This receptor was obtained from a male donor in good health and CMV-seronegative. Sequencing was performed on PBMCs. CDR3 in amino acids: CASSQEGWAGLDEQYF. DNA of the CDR3: TGCGCCAGCAGCCAAGAAGGCTGGGCGGGACTGGACGAGCAGTACTTC.